The rows below give T cell receptor beta chains drawn from one sample of a study of early stage breast cancer tumors. Profiled with immunoSEQ multiplex PCR; TCRdb holds only in-frame clones, not every one. This sample has over 25,000 clones; 80% occur once, and the top ten carry over 9.5%. What was sequenced was blood. These TCRs come from a person between 55 and 69 years old with breast cancer. CDR3s include the opening cysteine and the closing phenylalanine or tryptophan. A D gene is named only where the DNA matches it firmly. The listing skips clone size in some rows; elsewhere it reads once, few, many or a size class.

d_gene,abundance,j_gene,v_gene,CDR3nt,CDR3aa
TRBD2,NA,TRBJ2-2,TRBV7-9,TGTGCCACCAGACCCTCCGGGACTAGCGGGGCTAACACCGGGGAGCTGTTTTTT,CATRPSGTSGANTGELFF
NA,NA,TRBJ2-4,TRBV5-1,TGCGCCAGCAGCTCGACCGGGGATTCAAACATTCAGTACTTC,CASSSTGDSNIQYF
TRBD1,NA,TRBJ2-1,TRBV9,TGTGCCAGCAGCGTAAACAGGGGAGTGGGGACAGGGGAAGTCAATGAGCAGTTCTTC,CASSVNRGVGTGEVNEQFF
TRBD1,once,TRBJ1-1,TRBV11-2,TGTGCCAGCAGCTTTTGGGGAGGTACAGGGGGTATGAACACTGAAGCTTTCTTT,CASSFWGGTGGMNTEAFF
NA,NA,TRBJ2-7,TRBV6-5,TGTGCCAGCAGTTACGGCGGGACCCGCGAGCAGTACTTC,CASSYGGTREQYF
NA,NA,TRBJ1-1,TRBV6-6,TGTGCCAGCAGTTACTCAAGAGGGAACACTGAAGCTTTCTTT,CASSYSRGNTEAFF
NA,once,TRBJ2-5,TRBV7-2,TGTGCCAGCAGCAAAATGGGCAGTCAAGAGACCCAGTACTTC,CASSKMGSQETQYF
TRBD2,few,TRBJ2-1,TRBV29-1,TGCAGCGGACGACTAGCGGGGACCTACAATGAGCAGTTCTTC,CSGRLAGTYNEQFF
TRBD1,once,TRBJ2-1,TRBV25-1,TGTGCCAGCAGCGACCGGGACAGGGGGGTCTATGAGCAGTTCTTC,CASSDRDRGVYEQFF
TRBD2,NA,TRBJ2-7,TRBV5-1,TGCGCCAGCAGCGTAGCGGGGGAAACGGCGCAGTACTTC,CASSVAGETAQYF
NA,NA,TRBJ1-1,TRBV30,TGTGCCTGGAGAAGGGGAGGGTGGAACACTGAAGCTTTCTTT,CAWRRGGWNTEAFF
TRBD2,NA,TRBJ2-7,TRBV2,TGTGCCAGCAGTGCGGAGCTAGCGGGAGACCCCCCTCAGTACTTC,CASSAELAGDPPQYF
TRBD1,few,TRBJ1-1,TRBV29-1,TGCAGCGCCCAGATCACAGGGGTGAACACTGAAGCTTTCTTT,CSAQITGVNTEAFF
TRBD2,NA,TRBJ2-5,TRBV9,TGTGCCAGCAGCGTAGGGACTAGCGGAGAGACCCAGTACTTC,CASSVGTSGETQYF
TRBD2,NA,TRBJ2-1,TRBV9,TGTGCCAGCAGCGTAGAGCCTAGCGGGAGCTACAATGAGCAGTTCTTC,CASSVEPSGSYNEQFF
NA,NA,TRBJ1-5,TRBV10-2,TGCGCCACCCTGGGGCCGGGGGTTCAGCAGCCCCAGCATTTT,CATLGPGVQQPQHF
TRBD2,NA,TRBJ2-4,TRBV7-3,TGTGCCAGCAGCTTAACCGGGACTAGCGGGAGAAGTGGCATTCAGTACTTC,CASSLTGTSGRSGIQYF
TRBD2,NA,TRBJ2-3,TRBV6-5,TGTGCCAGCTCATTAGCGGGAGTAGGAAATACGCAGTATTTT,CASSLAGVGNTQYF
NA,NA,TRBJ2-7,TRBV10-3,TGTGCCATCATGGACTCTCGGGGGAAGTACGAGCAGTACTTC,CAIMDSRGKYEQYF
TRBD1,NA,TRBJ2-7,TRBV18,TGTGCCAGCTCACCACGGGCCTGGACAGGGACCACCTACGAGCAGTACTTC,CASSPRAWTGTTYEQYF
NA,few,TRBJ1-5,TRBV5-5,TGTGCCAGCAGCTTGGACTCGTATAGCAATCAGCCCCAGCATTTT,CASSLDSYSNQPQHF
TRBD1,NA,TRBJ1-3,TRBV11-2,TGTGCCAGCAGCTTAGCCCCGGTAGGGGGCACGACTGGAAACACCATATATTTT,CASSLAPVGGTTGNTIYF
NA,NA,TRBJ2-5,TRBV4-2,TGTGCCAGCAGCCAAGCTCACAGGGACCAAGAGACCCAGTACTTC,CASSQAHRDQETQYF
NA,NA,TRBJ1-5,TRBV7-2,TGTGCCAGCAGCTCGGCGACCGGGGATGTTGGTCAGCCCCAGCATTTT,CASSSATGDVGQPQHF
NA,NA,TRBJ1-5,TRBV11-2,TGTGCCAGCAGCTTAGATCGGCAAGGGGCCCAGCATTTT,CASSLDRQGAQHF
TRBD2,NA,TRBJ2-1,TRBV7-2,TGTGCCAGCAGCTTCCAGACTAGCGGGAACAATGAGCAGTTCTTC,CASSFQTSGNNEQFF
NA,NA,TRBJ2-1,TRBV4-2,TGTGCCAGCAGCCAAGATATACTAGTTGGCAATGAGCAGTTCTTC,CASSQDILVGNEQFF
TRBD2,NA,TRBJ2-7,TRBV5-1,TGCGCCAGCAGTTCCCCCTCTAATAGCGGGAGTTCCAACGAGCAGTACTTC,CASSSPSNSGSSNEQYF
NA,NA,TRBJ2-7,TRBV11-3,TGTGCCAGCAGCCACGGGGACACCTACGAGCAGTACTTC,CASSHGDTYEQYF
NA,NA,TRBJ1-2,TRBV10-3,TGTGCCACCCTAAAAGAAGGACAGCCCCCTGCATTCTACACCTTC,CATLKEGQPPAFYTF
NA,NA,TRBJ1-5,TRBV5-1,TGCGCCAGCAGCTTCACAGAAGAAGGGCCCCAGCATTTT,CASSFTEEGPQHF
TRBD1,NA,TRBJ1-5,TRBV7-9,TGTGCCAGCAGCCTGACAGGGGGCGCGGGTCAGCCCCAGCATTTT,CASSLTGGAGQPQHF
TRBD2,once,TRBJ2-3,TRBV9,TGTGCCAGCAGCGTCGCAGCGGGAAGATCAGATACGCAGTATTTT,CASSVAAGRSDTQYF
TRBD1,NA,TRBJ2-7,TRBV10-1,TGCGCCAGCAGTCGACAGGGATGGAACGAGCAGTACTTC,CASSRQGWNEQYF
TRBD1,NA,TRBJ1-5,TRBV4-3,TGCGCCAGCAGCCAGGACAGGGGGCAGCCCCAGCATTTT,CASSQDRGQPQHF
NA,once,TRBJ1-4,TRBV27,TGTGCCAGCAGACCTGACAGGTCCAATGAAAAACTGTTTTTT,CASRPDRSNEKLFF
TRBD2,NA,TRBJ2-3,TRBV5-1,TGCGCCAGCAGCTTGGACGGGCGGGAGGGGGCAGATACGCAGTATTTT,CASSLDGREGADTQYF
NA,NA,TRBJ2-1,TRBV5-4,TGTGCCAGCAGCTCTAAGACGGGGTTCAACAATGAGCAGTTCTTC,CASSSKTGFNNEQFF
TRBD1,NA,TRBJ1-2,TRBV5-1,TGCGCCAGCAGCCCGGGACAGGACTGGGACTATGGCTACACCTTC,CASSPGQDWDYGYTF
NA,NA,TRBJ2-2,TRBV2,TGTGCCAGCATGGGCAGGCAGAACACCGGGGAGCTGTTTTTT,CASMGRQNTGELFF
NA,once,TRBJ1-1,TRBV29-1,TGCAGCGTTGAGGGATTTAGGGGGACTGAAGCTTTCTTT,CSVEGFRGTEAFF
NA,NA,TRBJ2-3,TRBV5-1,TGCGCCAGCAGCTTGAGGACTTCCACAGATACGCAGTATTTT,CASSLRTSTDTQYF
TRBD2,once,TRBJ2-1,TRBV15,TGTGCCACCAGCAGATTAGCGGGAGACCACAATGAGCAGTTCTTC,CATSRLAGDHNEQFF
NA,NA,TRBJ1-1,TRBV9,TGTGCCAGCAGCGTACTGGACAGTGAAGCTTTCTTT,CASSVLDSEAFF
NA,NA,TRBJ2-7,TRBV9,TGTGCCAGCAGCCGCGACATAGCCTACGAGCAGTACTTC,CASSRDIAYEQYF
NA,NA,TRBJ2-6,TRBV6-1,TGTGCCAGCGGGTTCCGGACATCTGGGGCCAACGTCCTGACTTTC,CASGFRTSGANVLTF
TRBD2,NA,TRBJ2-1,TRBV15,TGTGCCACCAGGGACGGCCTAGCGGGTAACAATGAGCAGTTCTTC,CATRDGLAGNNEQFF
NA,NA,TRBJ2-2,TRBV16,TGTGCCAGCAGCCAAAGCAGGGGCGGGGAGCTGTTTTTT,CASSQSRGGELFF
NA,NA,TRBJ2-7,TRBV7-8,TGTGCCAGCAGCCGACGGATAGCGGGACAGAACTACGAGCAGTACTTC,CASSRRIAGQNYEQYF
NA,NA,TRBJ1-1,TRBV27,TGTGCCAGCAGGACAGGACAGTGGACTGAAGCTTTCTTT,CASRTGQWTEAFF
NA,NA,TRBJ1-3,TRBV4-3,TGCGCCAGCAGCCAAGGAGCCTCGGGGAACACCATATATTTT,CASSQGASGNTIYF
NA,NA,TRBJ2-7,TRBV29-1,TGCAGCGTTTTGACGGCGGCAGGGTTGAGCGAGCAGTACTTC,CSVLTAAGLSEQYF
NA,NA,TRBJ1-2,TRBV27,TGTGCCAGCAGTTCCGACCCGGGGTTCGGCTATGGCTACACCTTC,CASSSDPGFGYGYTF